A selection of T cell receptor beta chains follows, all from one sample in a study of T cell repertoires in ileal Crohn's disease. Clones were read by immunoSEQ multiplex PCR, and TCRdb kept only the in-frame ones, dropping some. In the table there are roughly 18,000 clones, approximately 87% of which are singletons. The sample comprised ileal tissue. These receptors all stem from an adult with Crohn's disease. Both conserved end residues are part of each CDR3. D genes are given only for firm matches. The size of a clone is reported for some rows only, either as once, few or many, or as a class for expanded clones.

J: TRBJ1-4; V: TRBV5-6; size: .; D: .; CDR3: CASSLRQLEKLFF; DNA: TGTGCCAGCAGCTTGAGACAGCTTGAAAAACTGTTTTTT
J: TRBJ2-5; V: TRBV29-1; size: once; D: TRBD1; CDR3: CSVAGGRETQYF; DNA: TGCAGCGTTGCAGGGGGCAGGGAGACCCAGTACTTC
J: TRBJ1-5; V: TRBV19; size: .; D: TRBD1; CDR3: CASSKGQGLNRKQPQHF; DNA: TGTGCCAGTAGCAAAGGACAGGGGCTCAACCGAAAGCAGCCCCAGCATTTT
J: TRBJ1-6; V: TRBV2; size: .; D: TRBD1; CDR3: CASRQQGARNSPLHF; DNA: TGTGCCAGCAGACAACAGGGGGCAAGGAATTCACCCCTCCACTTT
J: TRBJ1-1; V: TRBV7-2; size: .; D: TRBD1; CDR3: CASLIDRGNTEAFF; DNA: TGTGCCAGCCTAATAGACAGGGGGAACACTGAAGCTTTCTTT
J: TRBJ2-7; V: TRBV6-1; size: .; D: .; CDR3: CASSEGLGDYEQYF; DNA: TGTGCCAGCAGTGAAGGACTAGGGGACTACGAGCAGTACTTC
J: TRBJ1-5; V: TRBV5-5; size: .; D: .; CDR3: CASSSRGGQPQHF; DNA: TGTGCCAGCAGCTCCCGAGGAGGACAGCCCCAGCATTTT
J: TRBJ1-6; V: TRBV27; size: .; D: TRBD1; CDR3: CASRWDREVSPLHF; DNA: TGTGCCAGCAGATGGGACAGGGAAGTGTCACCCCTCCACTTT
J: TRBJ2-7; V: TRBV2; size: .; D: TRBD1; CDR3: CASSKGQGAQSEQYF; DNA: TGTGCCAGCAGTAAGGGGCAGGGGGCGCAAAGCGAGCAGTACTTC
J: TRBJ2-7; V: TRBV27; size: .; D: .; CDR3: CASSPWGSSSYEQYF; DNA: TGTGCCAGTAGCCCCTGGGGCTCAAGCTCCTACGAGCAGTACTTC
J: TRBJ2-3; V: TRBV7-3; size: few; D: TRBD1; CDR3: CASSLEGTGGDTQYF; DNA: TGTGCCAGCAGCTTAGAGGGGACAGGGGGGGATACGCAGTATTTT
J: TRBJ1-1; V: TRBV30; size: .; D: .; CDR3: CAWSVNRVGFF; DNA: TGTGCCTGGAGTGTAAACAGGGTTGGTTTCTTT
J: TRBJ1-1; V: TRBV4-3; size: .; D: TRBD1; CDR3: CASSADRGNTEAFF; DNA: TGCGCCAGCAGCGCGGACAGGGGTAACACTGAAGCTTTCTTT
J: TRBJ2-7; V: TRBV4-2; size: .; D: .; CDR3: CASSQELRGAYEQYF; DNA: TGTGCCAGCAGCCAAGAACTCAGGGGTGCCTACGAGCAGTACTTC
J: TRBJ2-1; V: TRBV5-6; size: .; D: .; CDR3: CASNLYGQNHNEQFF; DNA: TGTGCCAGCAACCTGTACGGACAGAACCACAATGAGCAGTTCTTC
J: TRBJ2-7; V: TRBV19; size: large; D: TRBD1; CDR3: CASTPTGGIYEQYF; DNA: TGTGCCAGTACTCCGACAGGGGGCATCTACGAGCAGTACTTC
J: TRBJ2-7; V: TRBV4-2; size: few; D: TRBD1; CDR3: CASSLRDRGREQYF; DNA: TGTGCCAGCAGCCTCCGGGACAGGGGTCGGGAGCAGTACTTC
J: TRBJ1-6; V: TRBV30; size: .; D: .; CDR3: CAWALLVSSSYNSPLHF; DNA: TGTGCCTGGGCCCTTCTTGTGAGTTCCTCCTATAATTCACCCCTCCACTTT
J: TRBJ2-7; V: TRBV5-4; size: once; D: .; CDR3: CASSAKGMGVQYF; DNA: TGTGCCAGCAGCGCTAAGGGTATGGGAGTGCAGTACTTC
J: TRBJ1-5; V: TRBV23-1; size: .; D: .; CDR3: CASIITGPVTGNQPQHF; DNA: TGCGCCAGCATAATAACAGGCCCCGTTACGGGCAATCAGCCCCAGCATTTT
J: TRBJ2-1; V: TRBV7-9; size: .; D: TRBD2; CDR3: CASSRLAGGQNEQFF; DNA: TGTGCCAGCAGCCGACTAGCGGGGGGGCAGAATGAGCAGTTCTTC
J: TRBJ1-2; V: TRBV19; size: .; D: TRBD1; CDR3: CASKRQGEDGYTF; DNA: TGTGCCAGTAAGAGACAGGGGGAGGATGGCTACACCTTC
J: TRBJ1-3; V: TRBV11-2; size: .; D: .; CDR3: CASSLGWRAGSNTIYF; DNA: TGTGCCAGCAGCTTAGGCTGGAGGGCAGGGAGTAACACCATATATTTT
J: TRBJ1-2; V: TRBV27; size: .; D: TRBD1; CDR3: CASSSPGTGNYGYTF; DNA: TGTGCCAGCAGTTCTCCCGGGACAGGGAACTATGGCTACACCTTC
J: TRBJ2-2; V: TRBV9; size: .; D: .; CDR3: CASSSTSGATGGLFF; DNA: TGTGCCAGCAGCTCCACGAGTGGAGCCACCGGAGGGCTGTTTTTT
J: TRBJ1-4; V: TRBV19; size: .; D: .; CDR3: CASSMQSRVGEKLFF; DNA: TGTGCCAGTAGTATGCAGTCCAGGGTAGGGGAAAAACTGTTTTTT
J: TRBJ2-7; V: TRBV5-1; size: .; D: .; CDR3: CASSLGPEDYEQYF; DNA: TGCGCCAGCAGCTTGGGCCCGGAGGACTACGAGCAGTACTTC
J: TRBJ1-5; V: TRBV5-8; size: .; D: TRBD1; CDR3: CASSPRQGGSNQPQHF; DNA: TGTGCCAGCAGCCCTCGACAGGGGGGGAGCAATCAGCCCCAGCATTTT
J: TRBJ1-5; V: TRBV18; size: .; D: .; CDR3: CASSPGYNQPQHF; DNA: TGTGCCAGCTCCCCCGGTTACAATCAGCCCCAGCATTTT
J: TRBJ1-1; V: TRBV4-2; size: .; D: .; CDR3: CASSLPTGGMNTEAFF; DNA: TGTGCCAGCAGCCTACCGACGGGGGGCATGAACACTGAAGCTTTCTTT
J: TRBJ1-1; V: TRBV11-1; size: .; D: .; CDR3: CASSLARSGMNTEAFF; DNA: TGTGCCAGCAGCTTAGCGCGGAGCGGTATGAACACTGAAGCTTTCTTT